The 17 T cell receptor beta chains presented below share a single source sample, sequenced in a study of radiotherapy plus CTLA-4 blockade in lung cancer. Libraries were prepared by immunoSEQ multiplex PCR; TCRdb keeps only in-frame clonotypes and omits some of them. The sample lists about 26,000 clones, over 70% seen once, with roughly a quarter in the top ten. Sequenced here: peripheral blood, sampled from a patient treated with radiotherapy plus ipilimumab. The receptors originated from a human donor with non-small cell lung cancer that progressed on radiotherapy plus ipilimumab.

V and J are TRBV18 and TRBJ2-2; 12 nucleotides agree with TRBD1. Looked up from germline, CDR1 is KGHSH and CDR2 is LQKENI. The trim removed 2 bases at V and 6 bases at J, leaving 13 bases unmatched. The CDR3 spans 19 residues. CDR3 coding DNA: TGTGCCAGCTCACCAAGGACGGGACAGGGGGCGTCTATCGCCGGGGAGCTGTTTTTT. The encoded protein is CASSPRTGQGASIAGELFF.

A single count supports this clone. The genes are TRBV5-5 and TRBJ1-1; perhaps TRBD1 as D (5 bases). The CDR3 is 14 residues long. Trimming stripped 0 bases from V and 3 bases from J, with 9 bases between. CDR1 and CDR2 from the germline V gene are SGHKS and YYEKEE (reference sequence). The CDR3 DNA reads TGTGCCAGCAGCTTGGGACAGAGATACACTGAAGCTTTCTTT. Translated: CASSLGQRYTEAFF.

The rearrangement uses TRBV21-1 and TRBJ1-1. TRBV21-1 is annotated as a pseudogene. The CDR3 is 13 amino acids. CDR3 loop: CASSWERDTEAFF. The CDR3 region has the DNA TGTGCCAGCAGCTGGGAGAGAGACACTGAAGCTTTCTTT.

This clone came up once. This rearrangement joins TRBV7-9 to TRBJ1-6, with D uncertain. Germline V gives CDR1 SEHNR, CDR2 FQNEAQ (reference sequence). Trimming took 1 base from V and 2 from J, leaving 9 bases between them. This CDR3 spans 16 amino acids. The CDR3 sequence: CASSLGEDAYNSPLHF. CDR3 bases: TGTGCCAGCAGCTTAGGGGAGGACGCCTATAATTCACCCCTCCACTTT.

The chain recombines TRBV28 with TRBJ1-2; perhaps TRBD1 as D (5 bases). V gave up 5 bases and J gave up 3 bases, with 7 bases separating them. This CDR3 region has 12 residues. CDR1 is MDHEN, CDR2 SYDVKM, per germline. The CDR3 region has the DNA TGTGCCAGCAGTCAGACAGACTATGGCTACACCTTC. Translation gives CASSQTDYGYTF.

This clone has just a few counts. This chain connects TRBV27 to TRBJ2-5; D not certain. Per germline, CDR1 MNHEY and CDR2 SMNVEV (reference sequence). V dropped 1 base and J dropped 1 base, with 4 bases sitting between them. The CDR3 is made up of 13 amino acids. Here the CDR3 DNA reads TGTGCCAGCAGTTTATTACCCCAAGAGACCCAGTACTTC. It translates to CASSLLPQETQYF.

V gene TRBV13 combines with J gene TRBJ2-7; 9 nucleotides match TRBD1. The ends lost 5 bases at V and 2 bases at J; junction bases unmatched: 7. The V gene's germline CDR1 is PRHDT and CDR2 FYEKMQ (reference sequence). The CDR3 covers 15 residues. This CDR3 reads CASSITWTGAYEQYF. The CDR3 DNA follows: TGTGCCAGCAGCATAACGTGGACAGGGGCCTACGAGCAGTACTTC.

The rearrangement joins TRBV7-6 to TRBJ2-7; 8 bases are shared with TRBD1. Germline trimming cut 4 bases from V and 4 bases from J; bases unmatched to any gene: 3. In germline, CDR1 is SGHVS, CDR2 FNYEAQ. CDR3 size: 13 residues. The CDR3 loop is CASSWGQVYEQYF. CDR3 nucleotide sequence: TGTGCCAGCAGCTGGGGACAGGTTTACGAGCAGTACTTC.

This chain uses TRBV5-1 with TRBJ2-2; 8 bases match TRBD2. Unmatched junction bases numbered 6, after V lost 6 bases and J lost 2 bases. Per the germline V gene, CDR1 is SGHRS and CDR2 is YFSETQ. The CDR3 extends over 15 amino acids. CDR3 DNA sequence: TGCGCCAGCACCTCGCGGGGGGCCAACACCGGGGAGCTGTTTTTT. Protein: CASTSRGANTGELFF.

This clone was observed a handful of times. V usage is TRBV5-1 and J usage is TRBJ1-4, with 9 bases identical to TRBD1. V trimming: 0 bases; J trimming: 9 bases; junction bases outside the gene matches: 9. From germline, CDR1 is SGHRS and CDR2 YFSETQ. The CDR3 spans 16 residues. Here the CDR3 reads CASSLAGGQGIKKLFF. The DNA of the CDR3 is TGCGCCAGCAGCTTGGCCGGAGGACAGGGGATCAAAAAACTGTTTTTT.

The chain is built from TRBV5-4 and TRBJ2-1, with D perhaps matching TRBD2 (6 bases). Germline loops: CDR1 SGHNT, CDR2 YYREEE (reference sequence). There are 13 residues in the CDR3. V was shortened by 2 bases and J by 6 bases, with 9 bases between the two germline ends. The CDR3 DNA reads TGTGCCAGCAGCTTCGGGGAGGTCAATGAGCAGTTCTTC. Translation gives CASSFGEVNEQFF.

This clone was recorded a few times. The V call is TRBV7-8, the J call TRBJ1-3, with 7 bases that match TRBD1. Unmatched junction bases numbered 7, after V lost 2 bases and J lost 0 bases. This CDR3 region has 17 residues. Germline V lookup: CDR1 SGHVS, CDR2 FQNEAQ. CDR3 DNA sequence: TGTGCCAGCAGCTTACTTACAGGGGCGCTCTCTGGAAACACCATATATTTT. Protein sequence: CASSLLTGALSGNTIYF.

The chain uses TRBV13 and TRBJ1-5; D is uncertain. Per the germline V gene, CDR1 is PRHDT and CDR2 is FYEKMQ (reference sequence). The CDR3 is 12 amino acids. The V end was cut by 5 bases, the J end by 7 bases, with 9 bases between. CDR3 DNA: TGTGCCAGCAGCGCCTTCGGACAGCCCCAGCATTTT. Amino acids: CASSAFGQPQHF.

The chain employs TRBV7-2 and TRBJ2-1, with TRBD2 as a possible D gene (5 bases). Trimming took off 2 bases at V and 10 bases at J, with 15 bases between the two ends. Germline lookup yields CDR1 SGHTA and CDR2 FQGNSA. There are 14 residues in the CDR3. The CDR3 nucleotides read TGTGCCAGCAGCTTAAGTCCTACCACGGGGGAGCAGTTCTTC. It codes for CASSLSPTTGEQFF. The entire variable domain, with the rest obtained from reference TRBV7-2 and TRBJ2-1, is as follows: GAGVSQSPSNKVTEKGKDVELRCDPISGHTALYWYRQSLGQGLEFLIYFQGNSAPDKSGLPSDRFSAERTGGSVSTLTIQRTQQEDSAVYLCASSLSPTTGEQFFGPGTRLTVL.

The chain employs TRBV6-6 and TRBJ1-2; TRBD1 matches at 9 bases. Germline trimming cut 7 bases from V and 8 bases from J; bases unmatched to any gene: 17. CDR3 size: 16 residues. The germline V gene encodes CDR1 MNHNY and CDR2 SVGAGI (reference sequence). The CDR3 coding sequence is TGTGCCAGCACTCAAAGCTCCGGGACAGGGATGACCGGCTACACCTTC. Protein: CASTQSSGTGMTGYTF.

The chain is built from TRBV2 and TRBJ2-7, with D unclear. Trimming took 5 bases from V and 0 from J, leaving 8 bases between them. The CDR3 extends over 13 amino acids. Germline V CDR1 and CDR2: SNHLY, FYNNEI. In DNA form, the CDR3 reads TGTGCCAGCAGTCCGCGGAGCTCCTACGAGCAGTACTTC. Translation gives CASSPRSSYEQYF.

The rearrangement links TRBV7-9 to TRBJ2-2; 7 bases line up with TRBD1. Germline trimming cut 5 bases from V and 6 bases from J; bases unmatched to any gene: 6. Germline V CDR1 and CDR2: SEHNR, FQNEAQ (reference sequence). CDR3 size: 14 residues. The CDR3 nucleotides are TGTGCCAGCAGCCAAACAGGGGTCCCCGGGGAGCTGTTTTTT. This translates into CASSQTGVPGELFF.